A selection of T cell receptor beta chains follows, all from one sample in a study of blood T cell repertoires in COVID-19. Sequencing was performed with immunoSEQ multiplex PCR; in TCRdb, only in-frame clones are kept and a portion is missing. The table includes 71,000 or so clones, more than 65% detected once. Material for sequencing was peripheral blood. These receptors all stem from a man aged 50-59 years with acute or convalescent COVID-19. Both conserved end residues are part of each CDR3. D genes are given only for firm matches. Some rows have no size entry. The others give once, few or many, or a class for an expanded clone.

.,TRBV5-6,few,TRBJ1-1,CASSLAAGTEAFF,TGTGCCAGCAGCTTGGCGGCGGGTACTGAAGCTTTCTTT
.,TRBV6-5,few,TRBJ1-6,CASSYSGTGTFSPLHF,TGTGCCAGCAGTTACTCCGGAACAGGGACGTTTTCACCCCTCCACTTT
.,TRBV18,.,TRBJ1-4,CASSPPGTNEKLFF,TGTGCCAGCTCACCCCCGGGAACTAATGAAAAACTGTTTTTT
TRBD1,TRBV6-5,once,TRBJ1-2,CASRLGQGYGYTF,TGTGCCAGCAGGCTGGGACAGGGCTATGGCTACACCTTC
.,TRBV2,.,TRBJ1-5,CAGSPATGNANQPQHF,TGTGCCGGCTCCCCCGCAACAGGGAACGCCAATCAGCCCCAGCATTTT
.,TRBV21-1,.,TRBJ2-7,CASSKAKAPQGYPVYEQYF,TGTGCCAGCAGCAAAGCTAAAGCTCCACAGGGGTATCCCGTCTACGAGCAGTACTTC
TRBD2,TRBV7-2,.,TRBJ2-1,CASSSVAGGYNEQFF,TGTGCCAGCAGCTCCGTAGCGGGAGGATACAATGAGCAGTTCTTC
TRBD1,TRBV2,.,TRBJ2-2,CASTRDRVDGELFF,TGTGCCAGCACTAGGGACAGGGTGGACGGGGAGCTGTTTTTT
TRBD1,TRBV15,.,TRBJ2-1,CATSSPDRVNSLQFF,TGTGCCACCAGCAGTCCTGACAGGGTGAATAGTTTACAGTTCTTC
.,TRBV2,.,TRBJ2-1,CASSVRAEQFF,TGTGCCAGCAGTGTAAGAGCTGAGCAGTTCTTC
TRBD1,TRBV27,few,TRBJ1-2,CASSDGTGKLSGYTF,TGTGCCAGCAGTGACGGGACAGGGAAGCTCTCTGGCTACACCTTC
.,TRBV5-4,.,TRBJ1-2,CASSSQGWDYGYTF,TGTGCCAGCAGCTCACAGGGTTGGGACTATGGCTACACCTTC
.,TRBV5-4,.,TRBJ2-7,CASSLVGGEYEQYF,TGTGCCAGCAGCTTGGTGGGGGGAGAGTACGAGCAGTACTTC
.,TRBV11-2,.,TRBJ1-3,CASSLLRHSGNTIYF,TGTGCCAGCAGCCTCCTCAGGCACTCTGGAAACACCATATATTTT
TRBD1,TRBV10-2,.,TRBJ2-5,CASREIWTGGPETQYF,TGCGCCAGCAGGGAGATTTGGACAGGGGGTCCAGAGACCCAGTACTTC
.,TRBV4-1,.,TRBJ1-5,CASSQDSAGRQPQHF,TGCGCCAGCAGCCAAGATTCGGCAGGGCGGCAGCCCCAGCATTTT
TRBD2,TRBV4-2,.,TRBJ2-5,CASSQDPIAGGQETQYF,TGTGCCAGCAGCCAGGATCCAATAGCGGGGGGTCAAGAGACCCAGTACTTC
TRBD2,TRBV12-5,.,TRBJ2-2,CASGFQAGGLNTGELFF,TGTGCTAGTGGTTTTCAGGCGGGGGGGCTGAACACCGGGGAGCTGTTTTTT
TRBD2,TRBV27,.,TRBJ2-1,CASSPNVGGLASYEQFF,TGTGCCAGCAGTCCCAACGTAGGGGGACTAGCTAGCTATGAGCAGTTCTTC
.,TRBV30,.,TRBJ1-1,CAWSGWEGHPGRAEAFF,TGTGCCTGGAGCGGCTGGGAGGGGCACCCCGGGAGGGCTGAAGCTTTCTTT
.,TRBV9,.,TRBJ1-3,CASTQGSGAGNTIYF,TGTGCCAGCACCCAGGGATCGGGGGCTGGAAACACCATATATTTT
.,TRBV4-3,.,TRBJ1-1,CASSQDGGDEAFF,TGCGCCAGCAGCCAAGATGGGGGGGATGAAGCTTTCTTT
TRBD1,TRBV5-6,once,TRBJ2-2,CASSFTGGNTGELFF,TGTGCCAGCAGCTTCACAGGGGGGAACACCGGGGAGCTGTTTTTT
.,TRBV9,few,TRBJ1-2,CASSVASSNYGYTF,TGTGCCAGCAGCGTAGCCAGTTCTAACTATGGCTACACCTTC
.,TRBV27,few,TRBJ1-2,CASSLSYNYGYTF,TGTGCCAGCAGCCTGTCCTATAACTATGGCTACACCTTC
.,TRBV6-1,.,TRBJ2-7,CASSEGIFYEQYF,TGTGCCAGCAGTGAGGGCATCTTCTACGAGCAGTACTTC
.,TRBV5-1,.,TRBJ2-5,CASSLGPTGYQETQYF,TGCGCCAGCAGCTTGGGTCCCACGGGTTACCAAGAGACCCAGTACTTC
TRBD1,TRBV28,few,TRBJ1-1,CASSWDRLMNTEAFF,TGTGCCAGCAGTTGGGACAGACTTATGAACACTGAAGCTTTCTTT
TRBD1,TRBV28,.,TRBJ1-1,CASSHTGGTEAFF,TGTGCCAGCAGTCACACAGGGGGGACTGAAGCTTTCTTT
.,TRBV21-1,.,TRBJ1-5,CASSAGQGDGQPQHF,TGTGCCAGCAGCGCGGGACAGGGAGACGGTCAGCCCCAGCATTTT
TRBD1,TRBV30,.,TRBJ2-3,CAWSPEQGPGTDTQYF,TGTGCCTGGAGTCCTGAACAGGGGCCGGGCACAGATACGCAGTATTTT
.,TRBV6-2/TRBV6-3,.,TRBJ2-1,CASSYETGRLGGEQFF,TGTGCCAGCAGTTACGAGACAGGGAGGTTGGGAGGTGAGCAGTTCTTC
.,TRBV7-2,.,TRBJ1-2,CASSSDRGGFGYGYTF,TGTGCCAGCAGCTCCGACCGGGGAGGGTTCGGCTATGGCTACACCTTC
.,TRBV12-5,.,TRBJ1-1,CASASGGEKNTEAFF,TGTGCTAGTGCTAGTGGGGGGGAGAAGAACACTGAAGCTTTCTTT
.,TRBV7-3,.,TRBJ1-1,CASSRNRANTEAFF,TGTGCCAGCAGCCGCAACAGGGCTAACACTGAAGCTTTCTTT
TRBD2,TRBV4-2,.,TRBJ2-3,CASSQEAGGIDTQYF,TGTGCCAGCAGCCAAGAGGCGGGAGGGATCGATACGCAGTATTTT
.,TRBV7-7,.,TRBJ2-1,CASSQGLDSYNEQFF,TGTGCCAGCAGCCAAGGACTGGACTCCTACAATGAGCAGTTCTTC
TRBD1,TRBV12-5,.,TRBJ2-1,CACGPRTGDNEQFF,TGTGCTTGTGGTCCGAGGACAGGGGACAATGAGCAGTTCTTC
.,TRBV27,.,TRBJ1-5,CASRGQFNQPQHF,TGTGCCAGCAGAGGACAGTTCAATCAGCCCCAGCATTTT
.,TRBV11-2,.,TRBJ1-1,CASSLWAGANTEAFF,TGTGCCAGCAGCCTCTGGGCGGGAGCGAACACTGAAGCTTTCTTT
TRBD1,TRBV9,.,TRBJ1-6,CASSGTGNNSPLHF,TGTGCCAGCAGCGGGACAGGGAATAATTCACCCCTCCACTTT